This entry concerns a single T cell receptor (beta chain). Its specificity is not known. The data stem from a study of T cell clones after liver transplantation. Study in general: A pre-transplant mixed lymphocyte reaction with TCRbeta sequencing defined graft-donor-reactive clones followed in post-transplant blood. Study results and caveats: Circulating graft-donor-reactive CD4 TCRbeta sequences fell significantly post-transplant in most of the 8 subjects. Donor-reactive sequences fell more than third party-reactive ones, suggesting partial deletion. These preliminary findings come from unstandardized post-transplant sampling times.

Here immunoSEQ multiplex PCR was the method, and the copy in TCRdb shows in-frame clones only, minus some. Among roughly 100,000 clones listed, around four fifths were seen once. The clonotype comes from a human patient who received a liver transplant. These T cells may partly come from the graft donor. This specimen was CD4+ T cells from blood, taken approximately 43 months after liver transplant.

CDR3 in amino acids: CASSEALARTF. The CDR3 bases are TGTGCCAGCAGTGAAGCGCTTGCACGCACCTTC. The V and J genes are TRBV2 and TRBJ1-2; D is unclear. Per germline, CDR1 SNHLY and CDR2 FYNNEI. The CDR3 runs 11 residues. The V and J ends lost 0 bases and 13 bases respectively, with 9 bases between them.